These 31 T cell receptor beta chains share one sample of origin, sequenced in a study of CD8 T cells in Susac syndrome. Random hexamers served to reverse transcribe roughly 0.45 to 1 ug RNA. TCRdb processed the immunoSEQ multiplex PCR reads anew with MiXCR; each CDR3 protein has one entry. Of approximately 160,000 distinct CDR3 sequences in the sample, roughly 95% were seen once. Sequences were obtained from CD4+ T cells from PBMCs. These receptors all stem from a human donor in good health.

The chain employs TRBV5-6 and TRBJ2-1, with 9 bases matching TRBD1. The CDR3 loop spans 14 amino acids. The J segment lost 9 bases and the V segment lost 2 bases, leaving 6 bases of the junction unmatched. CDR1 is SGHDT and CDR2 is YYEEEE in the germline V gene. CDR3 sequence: CASSLPGQGAEQFF. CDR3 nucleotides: TGTGCCAGCAGCTTACCGGGACAGGGCGCTGAGCAGTTCTTC.

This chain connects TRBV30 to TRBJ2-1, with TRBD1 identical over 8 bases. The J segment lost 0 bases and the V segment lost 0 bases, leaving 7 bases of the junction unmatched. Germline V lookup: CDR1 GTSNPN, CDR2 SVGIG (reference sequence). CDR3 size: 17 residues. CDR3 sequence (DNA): TGTGCCTGGAGTGTATCCAGGACAGGGATCTCCTACAATGAGCAGTTCTTC. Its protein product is CAWSVSRTGISYNEQFF.

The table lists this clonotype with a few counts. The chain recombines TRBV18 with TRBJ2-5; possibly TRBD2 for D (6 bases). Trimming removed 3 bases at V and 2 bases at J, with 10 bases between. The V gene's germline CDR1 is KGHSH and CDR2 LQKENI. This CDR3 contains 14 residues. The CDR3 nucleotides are TGTGCCAGCTCACCGGGGAGCGGGCAAGAGACCCAGTACTTC. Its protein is CASSPGSGQETQYF.

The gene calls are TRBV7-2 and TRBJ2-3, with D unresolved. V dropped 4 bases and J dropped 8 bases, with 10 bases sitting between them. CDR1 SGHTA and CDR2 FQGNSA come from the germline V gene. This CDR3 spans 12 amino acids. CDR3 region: CASSSNLGTQYF. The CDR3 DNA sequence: TGTGCCAGCAGCTCCAACTTGGGTACGCAGTATTTT. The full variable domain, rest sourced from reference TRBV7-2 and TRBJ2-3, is GAGVSQSPSNKVTEKGKDVELRCDPISGHTALYWYRQSLGQGLEFLIYFQGNSAPDKSGLPSDRFSAERTGGSVSTLTIQRTQQEDSAVYLCASSSNLGTQYFGPGTRLTVL.

The CDR3 DNA reads as TGTGCCAGCAGCCAAGGCACAGCCAGCAATCAGCCCCAGCATTTT. Its translation: CASSQGTASNQPQHF. This sequence joins TRBV3-1 and TRBJ1-5, with D unresolved. The CDR3 sequence is 15 residues long. V dropped 1 base and J dropped 1 base, with 8 bases sitting between them. The germline V gene has CDR1 LGHDT and CDR2 YNNKEL (reference sequence).

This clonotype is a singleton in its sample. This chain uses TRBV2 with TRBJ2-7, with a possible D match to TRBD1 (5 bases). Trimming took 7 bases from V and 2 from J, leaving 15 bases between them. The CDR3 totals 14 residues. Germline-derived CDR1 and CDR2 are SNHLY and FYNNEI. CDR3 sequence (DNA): TGTGCCAGCACTTCGCTGGAGACAGCCTACGAGCAGTACTTC. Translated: CASTSLETAYEQYF.

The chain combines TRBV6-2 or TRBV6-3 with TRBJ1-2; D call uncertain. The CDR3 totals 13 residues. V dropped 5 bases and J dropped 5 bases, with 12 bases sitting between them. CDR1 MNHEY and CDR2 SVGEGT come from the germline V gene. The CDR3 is CASSPGGLYGYTF. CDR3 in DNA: TGTGCCAGCAGTCCAGGAGGGCTGTATGGCTACACCTTC.

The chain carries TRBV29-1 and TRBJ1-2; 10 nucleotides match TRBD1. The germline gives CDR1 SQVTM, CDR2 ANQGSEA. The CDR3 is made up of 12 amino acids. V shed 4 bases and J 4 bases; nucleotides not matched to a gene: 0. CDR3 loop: CSVGDRGYGYTF. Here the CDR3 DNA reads TGCAGCGTTGGGGACAGGGGCTATGGCTACACCTTC.

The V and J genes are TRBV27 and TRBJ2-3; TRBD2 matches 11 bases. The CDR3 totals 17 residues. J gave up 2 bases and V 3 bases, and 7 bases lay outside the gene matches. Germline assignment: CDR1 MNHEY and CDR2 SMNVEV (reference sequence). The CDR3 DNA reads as TGTGCCAGCAGTTTTAGGGGACTAGCGGCGTACACAGATACGCAGTATTTT. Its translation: CASSFRGLAAYTDTQYF.

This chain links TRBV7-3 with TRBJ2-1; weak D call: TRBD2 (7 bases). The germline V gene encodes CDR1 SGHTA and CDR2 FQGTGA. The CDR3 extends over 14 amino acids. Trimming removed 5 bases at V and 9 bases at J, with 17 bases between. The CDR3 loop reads CASSPWGGAAEQFF. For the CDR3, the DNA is TGTGCCAGCAGCCCCTGGGGGGGGGCAGCTGAGCAGTTCTTC.

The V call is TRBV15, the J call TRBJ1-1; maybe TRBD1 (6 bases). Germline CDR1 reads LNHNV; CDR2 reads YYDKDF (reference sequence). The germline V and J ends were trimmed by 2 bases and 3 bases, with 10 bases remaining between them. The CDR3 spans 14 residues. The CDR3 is CATSRNRGYTEAFF. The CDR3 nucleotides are TGTGCCACCAGCAGAAATAGGGGGTACACTGAAGCTTTCTTT.

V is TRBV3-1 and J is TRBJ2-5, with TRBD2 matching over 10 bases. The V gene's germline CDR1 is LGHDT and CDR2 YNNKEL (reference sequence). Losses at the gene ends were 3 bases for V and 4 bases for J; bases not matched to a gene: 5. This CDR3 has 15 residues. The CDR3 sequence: CASSQRASGGETQYF. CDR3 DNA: TGTGCCAGCAGCCAGAGGGCTAGCGGGGGAGAGACCCAGTACTTC.

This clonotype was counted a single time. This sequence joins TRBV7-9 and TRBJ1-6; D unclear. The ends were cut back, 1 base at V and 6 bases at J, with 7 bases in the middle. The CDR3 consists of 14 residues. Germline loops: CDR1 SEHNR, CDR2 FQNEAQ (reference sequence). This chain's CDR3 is CASSLEQPNSPLHF. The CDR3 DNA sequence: TGTGCCAGCAGCTTAGAACAGCCTAATTCACCCCTCCACTTT.

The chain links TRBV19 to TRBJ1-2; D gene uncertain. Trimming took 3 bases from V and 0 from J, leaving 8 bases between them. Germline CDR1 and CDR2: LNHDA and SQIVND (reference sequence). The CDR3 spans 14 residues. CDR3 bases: TGTGCCAGTAGTATTCCCGCATCTAACTATGGCTACACCTTC. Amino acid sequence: CASSIPASNYGYTF. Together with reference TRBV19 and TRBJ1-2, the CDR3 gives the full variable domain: DGGITQSPKYLFRKEGQNVTLSCEQNLNHDAMYWYRQDPGQGLRLIYYSQIVNDFQKGDIAEGYSVSREKKESFPLTVTSAQKNPTAFYLCASSIPASNYGYTFGSGTRLTVV.

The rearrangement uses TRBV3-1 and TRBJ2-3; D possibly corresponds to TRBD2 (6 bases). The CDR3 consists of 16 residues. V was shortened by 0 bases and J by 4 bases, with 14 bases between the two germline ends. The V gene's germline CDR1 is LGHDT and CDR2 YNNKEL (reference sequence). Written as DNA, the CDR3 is TGTGCCAGCAGCCAAGATGGCTTGGGGGGTGCAGATACGCAGTATTTT. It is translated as CASSQDGLGGADTQYF.

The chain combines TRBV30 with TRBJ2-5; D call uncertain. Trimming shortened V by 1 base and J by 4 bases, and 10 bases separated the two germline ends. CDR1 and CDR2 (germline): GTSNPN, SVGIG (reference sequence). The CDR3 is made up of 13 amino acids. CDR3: CAWSGGLRETQYF. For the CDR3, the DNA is TGTGCCTGGAGTGGTGGCTTGAGAGAGACCCAGTACTTC.

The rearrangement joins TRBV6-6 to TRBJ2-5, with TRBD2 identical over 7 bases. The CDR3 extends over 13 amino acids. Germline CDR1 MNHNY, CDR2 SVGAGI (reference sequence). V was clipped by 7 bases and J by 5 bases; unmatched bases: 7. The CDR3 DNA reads TGTGCCAGCATCCCGGGAGGAGGTGAGACCCAGTACTTC. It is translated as CASIPGGGETQYF.

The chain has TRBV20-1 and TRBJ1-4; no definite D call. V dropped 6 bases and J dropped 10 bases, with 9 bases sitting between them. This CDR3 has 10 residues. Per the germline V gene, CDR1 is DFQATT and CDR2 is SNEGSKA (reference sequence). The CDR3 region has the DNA TGCAGTGCATCGGAGGGAAAACTGTTTTTT. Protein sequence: CSASEGKLFF.

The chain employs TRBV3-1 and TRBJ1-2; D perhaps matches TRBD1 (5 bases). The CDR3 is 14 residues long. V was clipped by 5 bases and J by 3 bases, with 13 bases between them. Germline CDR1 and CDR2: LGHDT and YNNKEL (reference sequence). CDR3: CASSSRDGDYGYTF. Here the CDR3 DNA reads TGTGCCAGCAGCTCCCGGGACGGAGACTATGGCTACACCTTC.

The CDR3 DNA sequence: TGTGCCAGCAGTGAAGGGACGACCTACGAGCAGTACTTC. Amino acid sequence: CASSEGTTYEQYF. The chain has TRBV2 and TRBJ2-7, with D unresolved. This CDR3 region has 13 residues. CDR1 and CDR2 from the germline V gene are SNHLY and FYNNEI. V was pared by 1 base and J by 2 bases, with 6 bases between.

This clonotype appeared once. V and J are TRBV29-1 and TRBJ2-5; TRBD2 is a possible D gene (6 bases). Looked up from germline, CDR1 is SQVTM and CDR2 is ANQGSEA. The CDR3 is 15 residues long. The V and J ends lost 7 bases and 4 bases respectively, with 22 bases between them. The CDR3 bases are TGCAGCGCCTTCGGGGGACTCCGGGCGGCAGAGACCCAGTACTTC. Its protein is CSAFGGLRAAETQYF.

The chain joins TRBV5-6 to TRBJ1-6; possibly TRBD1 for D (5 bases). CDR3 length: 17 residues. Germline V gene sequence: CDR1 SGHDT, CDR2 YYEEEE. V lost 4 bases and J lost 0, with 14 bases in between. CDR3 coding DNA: TGTGCCAGCAGCCAGGACACATTCTTCTCCTATAATTCACCCCTCCACTTT. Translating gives CASSQDTFFSYNSPLHF.

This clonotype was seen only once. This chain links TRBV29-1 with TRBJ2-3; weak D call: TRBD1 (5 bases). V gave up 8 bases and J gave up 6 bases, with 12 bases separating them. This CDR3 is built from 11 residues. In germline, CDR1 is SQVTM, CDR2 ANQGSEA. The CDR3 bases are TGCAGCCTCCCCGCAGGGGATACGCAGTATTTT. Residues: CSLPAGDTQYF.

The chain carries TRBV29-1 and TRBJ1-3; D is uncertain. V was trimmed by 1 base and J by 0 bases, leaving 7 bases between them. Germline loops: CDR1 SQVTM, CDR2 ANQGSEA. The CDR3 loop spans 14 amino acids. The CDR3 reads CSVEASTSGNTIYF. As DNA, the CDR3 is TGCAGCGTTGAAGCCTCGACCTCTGGAAACACCATATATTTT.

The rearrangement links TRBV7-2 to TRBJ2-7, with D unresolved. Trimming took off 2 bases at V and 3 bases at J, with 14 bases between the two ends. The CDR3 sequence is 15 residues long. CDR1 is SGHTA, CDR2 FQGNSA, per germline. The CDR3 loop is CASSLLAESNYEQYF. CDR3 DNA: TGTGCCAGCAGCTTACTTGCAGAATCTAACTACGAGCAGTACTTC.

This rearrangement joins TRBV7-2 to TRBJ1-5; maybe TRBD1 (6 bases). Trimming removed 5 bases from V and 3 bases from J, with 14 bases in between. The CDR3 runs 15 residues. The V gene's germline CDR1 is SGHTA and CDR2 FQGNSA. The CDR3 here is CASSKSGEINQPQHF. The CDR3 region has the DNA TGTGCCAGCAGCAAATCAGGGGAAATCAATCAGCCCCAGCATTTT. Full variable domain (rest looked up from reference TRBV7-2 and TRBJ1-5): GAGVSQSPSNKVTEKGKDVELRCDPISGHTALYWYRQSLGQGLEFLIYFQGNSAPDKSGLPSDRFSAERTGGSVSTLTIQRTQQEDSAVYLCASSKSGEINQPQHFGDGTRLSIL.

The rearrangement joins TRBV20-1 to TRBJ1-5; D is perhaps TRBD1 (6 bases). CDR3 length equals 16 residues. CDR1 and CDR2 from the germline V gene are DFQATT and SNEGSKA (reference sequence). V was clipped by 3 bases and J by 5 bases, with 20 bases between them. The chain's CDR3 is CSASRLTGADDQPQHF. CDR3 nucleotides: TGCAGTGCTAGCAGGTTGACAGGCGCCGATGATCAGCCCCAGCATTTT.

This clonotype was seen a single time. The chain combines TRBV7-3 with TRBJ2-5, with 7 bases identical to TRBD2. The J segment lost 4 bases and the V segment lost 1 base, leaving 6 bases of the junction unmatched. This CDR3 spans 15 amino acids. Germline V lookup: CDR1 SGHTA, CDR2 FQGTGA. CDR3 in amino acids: CASSLRGGYGETQYF. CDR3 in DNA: TGTGCCAGCAGCTTAAGGGGGGGGTATGGAGAGACCCAGTACTTC.

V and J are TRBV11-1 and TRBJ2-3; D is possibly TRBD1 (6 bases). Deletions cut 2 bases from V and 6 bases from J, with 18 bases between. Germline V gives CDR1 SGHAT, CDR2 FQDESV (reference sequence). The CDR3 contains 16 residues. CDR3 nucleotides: TGTGCCAGCAGCTTAAGGCAGGGGTCCCTCAGGGATACGCAGTATTTT. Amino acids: CASSLRQGSLRDTQYF.

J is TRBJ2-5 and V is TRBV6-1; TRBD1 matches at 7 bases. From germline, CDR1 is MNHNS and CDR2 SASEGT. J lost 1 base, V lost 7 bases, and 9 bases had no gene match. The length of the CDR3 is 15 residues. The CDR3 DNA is TGTGCCAGCAATATCCCGGGGACAGCCCAAGAGACCCAGTACTTC. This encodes CASNIPGTAQETQYF.

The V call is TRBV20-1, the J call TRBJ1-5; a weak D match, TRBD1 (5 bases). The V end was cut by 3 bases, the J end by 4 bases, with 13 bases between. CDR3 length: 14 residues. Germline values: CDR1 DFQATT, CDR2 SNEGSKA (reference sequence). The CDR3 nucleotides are TGCAGTGCTAGTTTAGGGGTAGGGAATCAGCCCCAGCATTTT. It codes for CSASLGVGNQPQHF.